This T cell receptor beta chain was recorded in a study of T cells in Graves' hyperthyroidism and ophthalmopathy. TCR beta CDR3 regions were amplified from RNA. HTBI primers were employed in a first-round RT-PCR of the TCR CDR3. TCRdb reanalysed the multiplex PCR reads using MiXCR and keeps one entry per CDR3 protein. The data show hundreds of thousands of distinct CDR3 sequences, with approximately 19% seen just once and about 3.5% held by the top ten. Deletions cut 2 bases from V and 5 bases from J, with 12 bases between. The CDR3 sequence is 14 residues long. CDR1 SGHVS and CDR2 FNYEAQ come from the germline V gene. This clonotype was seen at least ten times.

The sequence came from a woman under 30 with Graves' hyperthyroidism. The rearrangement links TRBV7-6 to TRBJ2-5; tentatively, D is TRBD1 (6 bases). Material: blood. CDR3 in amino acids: CASSLNRVRETQYF. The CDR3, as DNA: TGTGCCAGCAGCTTAAACAGGGTACGGGAGACCCAGTACTTC. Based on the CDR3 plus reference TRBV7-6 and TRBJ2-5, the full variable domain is GAGVSQSPRYKVTKRGQDVALRCDPISGHVSLYWYRQALGQGPEFLTYFNYEAQQDKSGLPNDRFSAERPEGSISTLTIQRTEQRDSAMYRCASSLNRVRETQYFGPGTRLLVL.